This T cell receptor beta chain stems from a study of TIL therapy for anti-PD-1-resistant metastatic lung cancer. The time point is: pre-treatment sample, taken before nivolumab and TIL therapy. The immunoSEQ assay was v3. Sequenced by immunoSEQ multiplex PCR; TCRdb stores in-frame clones only, minus some. The sample includes about 18,000 clones, about 80% of them seen just once. The CDR3 has 13 residues. CDR1 and CDR2 from the germline V gene are SGHVS and FQNEAQ. The V and J ends lost 1 base and 6 bases, in that order; junction bases with no gene match: 3. The sequencing here drew on blood, taken at baseline. This chain joins TRBV7-8 and TRBJ2-7; 7 bases map to TRBD2. The origin of this receptor is a person between 25 and 80 years old with non-small cell lung cancer. CDR3 sequence (DNA): TGTGCCAGCAGCTTAGGGGGGGGGAGCGAGCAGTACTTC. Protein product: CASSLGGGSEQYF.